This T cell receptor (beta chain) was profiled in a study of control samples from healthy donors and cancer patients. This clone was observed once. Sequencing was performed with immunoSEQ multiplex PCR; in TCRdb, only in-frame clones are kept and a portion is missing. The sample lists 50,000 or so clones, roughly 86% occurring once. The source is a man in his fifties in good health. Input material: blood.

CDR3 sequence reads: CSVVGLAGSYNEQFF. DNA for the CDR3: TGCAGCGTTGTGGGACTAGCGGGTTCCTACAATGAGCAGTTCTTC. V usage is TRBV29-1 and J usage is TRBJ2-1; 12 bases agree with TRBD2. The CDR3 has 15 amino acids. The germline V gene encodes CDR1 SQVTM and CDR2 ANQGSEA. J was trimmed by 1 base and V by 4 bases; bases with no gene match: 2.